The 6 T cell receptor beta chains presented below share a single source sample, sequenced in a study of chemoradiotherapy in HPV16-positive cancers (dated by TCRdb to the early 2020s). Library preparation employed the immunoSEQ multiplex PCR assay. What TCRdb holds here is the immuneACCESS table cut down to in-frame rearrangements. Part of the clones is not present; checked against another copy, under half of the missing clones reflect an unresolved V gene, and the others are unexplained. This sample gives just over 800 clones in total; roughly 75% of them show up just once. The top ten clones comprise about 15% of the sample. The sequencing used tumor tissue, collected from a patient who underwent chemoradiotherapy. These receptors were obtained from a human donor with HPV-associated anogenital cancer.

The CDR3 nucleotides are TGTGCCAGCAGCCGGGACAGCTCCTACAATGAGCAGTTCTTC. The encoded protein is CASSRDSSYNEQFF. This chain links TRBV7-9 with TRBJ2-1; 7 nucleotides line up with TRBD1. Trimming cost V 5 bases and J 0 bases; bases outside gene matches: 1. CDR3 length: 14 amino acids. CDR1 is SEHNR, CDR2 FQNEAQ, per germline (reference sequence). Full variable domain (remainder filled in from reference TRBV7-9 and TRBJ2-1): DTGVSQNPRHKITKRGQNVTFRCDPISEHNRLYWYRQTLGQGPEFLTYFQNEAQLEKSRLLSDRFSAERPKGSFSTLEIQRTEQGDSAMYLCASSRDSSYNEQFFGPGTRLTVL.

This clone was seen a single time. This chain links TRBV10-3 with TRBJ2-1; D is uncertain. Trimming took 0 bases from V and 8 from J, leaving 2 bases between them. CDR1 ENHRY and CDR2 SYGVKD come from the germline V gene. The CDR3 is 11 residues long. The CDR3 DNA is TGTGCCATCAGTGAGTCGGATGAGCAGTTCTTC. The encoded protein is CAISESDEQFF.

The genes are TRBV29-1 and TRBJ2-2, with D possibly TRBD2 on 6 matching bases. V was pared by 2 bases and J by 0 bases, with 19 bases between. Germline assignment: CDR1 SQVTM and CDR2 ANQGSEA. The CDR3 runs 18 residues. CDR3 loop: CSVETVKGGTANTGELFF. The DNA for the CDR3 is TGCAGCGTTGAAACGGTGAAAGGCGGGACGGCGAACACCGGGGAGCTGTTTTTT.

The CDR3 reads CASSGREGPYNEQFF. CDR3 nucleotides: TGTGCCAGCAGCGGGCGGGAGGGCCCCTACAATGAGCAGTTCTTC. This rearrangement joins TRBV11-3 to TRBJ2-1; 9 bases agree with TRBD2. Trimming removed 5 bases from V and 2 bases from J; junction bases left unmatched: 4. This CDR3 has 15 amino acids. Looked up from germline, CDR1 is SGHNT and CDR2 is YENEEA.

V is TRBV18 and J is TRBJ1-1; 8 nucleotides line up with TRBD1. V was pared by 4 bases and J by 0 bases, with 4 bases of the junction left unmatched. This CDR3 region has 15 residues. Germline-derived CDR1 and CDR2 are KGHSH and LQKENI. The CDR3 nucleotides are TGTGCCAGCTCACAGCAGGGGGCATTGAACACTGAAGCTTTCTTT. This encodes CASSQQGALNTEAFF.

The V call is TRBV6-1, the J call TRBJ2-2; 8 bases are shared with TRBD1. This CDR3 has 13 amino acids. Germline loops: CDR1 MNHNS, CDR2 SASEGT. With 10 bases clipped from V and 3 bases from J, the junction kept 4 bases outside the gene matches. The CDR3 DNA is TGTGCCACCGCGACAGGGGACACCGGGGAGCTGTTTTTT. Amino acids: CATATGDTGELFF.